This TCR beta chain appears in the sequencing data of a study of CD8+ T cells in alopecia areata. Study overall: For the treated group, dosing was oral tofacitinib at 5 to 10 mg twice daily.

Study-wide results and limits: Besides other cells, scalp samples also yield sequences of resident alphabeta T cells from normal skin.

cDNA serving as the sequencing template came from extracted, reverse transcribed RNA. Clones were sequenced by immunoSEQ multiplex PCR, and TCRdb holds only the in-frame ones, with some missing. The sample yields 110,000 to 150,000 clones, roughly 64% seen once. Patients with alopecia areata provided lesional scalp punch biopsies as well as peripheral blood. PBMCs provided sorted CD4+ and CD8+ T cells. Notes on this clone: What it recognizes is unknown.

V was cut by 5 bases and J by 8 bases, with 10 bases left in between. The CDR3 contains 13 residues. CDR1 is MNHEY, CDR2 SVGAGI, per germline. The sequence was obtained from a human donor with alopecia areata. The sample was CD4+ T cells sorted from blood, taken at week 0. V gene TRBV6-5 combines with J gene TRBJ1-6; no reliable D call. The CDR3 DNA follows: TGTGCCAGCAGTGAGGCCTGGGATTCACCCCTCCACTTT. Residues: CASSEAWDSPLHF.